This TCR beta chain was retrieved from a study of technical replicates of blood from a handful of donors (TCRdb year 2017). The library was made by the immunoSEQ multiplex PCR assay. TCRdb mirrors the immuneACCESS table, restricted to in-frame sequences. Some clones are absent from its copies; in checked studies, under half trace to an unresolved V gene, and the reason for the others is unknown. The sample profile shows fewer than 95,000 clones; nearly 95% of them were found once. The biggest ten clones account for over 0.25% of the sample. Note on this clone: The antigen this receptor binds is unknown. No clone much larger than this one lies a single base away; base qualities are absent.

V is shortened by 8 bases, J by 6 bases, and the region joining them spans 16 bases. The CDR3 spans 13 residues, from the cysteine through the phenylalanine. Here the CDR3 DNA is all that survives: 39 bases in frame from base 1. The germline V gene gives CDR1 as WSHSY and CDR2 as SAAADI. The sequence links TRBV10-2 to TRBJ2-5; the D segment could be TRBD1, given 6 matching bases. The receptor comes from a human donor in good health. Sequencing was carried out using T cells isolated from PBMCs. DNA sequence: TGCGCCAGCGAGGGACACACCCTTAAGACCCAGTACTTC. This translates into CASEGHTLKTQYF.